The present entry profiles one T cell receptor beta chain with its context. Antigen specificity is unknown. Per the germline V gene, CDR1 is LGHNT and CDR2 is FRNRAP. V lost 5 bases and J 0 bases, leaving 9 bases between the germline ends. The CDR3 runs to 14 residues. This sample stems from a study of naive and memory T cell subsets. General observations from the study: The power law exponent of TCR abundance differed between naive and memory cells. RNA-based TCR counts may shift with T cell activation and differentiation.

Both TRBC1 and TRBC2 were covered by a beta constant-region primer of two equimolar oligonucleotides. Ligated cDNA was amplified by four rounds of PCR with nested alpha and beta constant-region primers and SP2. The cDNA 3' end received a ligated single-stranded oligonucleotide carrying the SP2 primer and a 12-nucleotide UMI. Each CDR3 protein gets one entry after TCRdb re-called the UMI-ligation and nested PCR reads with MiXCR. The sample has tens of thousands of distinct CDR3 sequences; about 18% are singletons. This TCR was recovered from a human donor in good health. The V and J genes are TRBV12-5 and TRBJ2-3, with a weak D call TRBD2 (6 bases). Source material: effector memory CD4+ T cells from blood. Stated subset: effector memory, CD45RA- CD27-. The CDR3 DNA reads TGTGCTAGTGGTCAAAGCGGGAGCACAGATACGCAGTATTTT. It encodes CASGQSGSTDTQYF.